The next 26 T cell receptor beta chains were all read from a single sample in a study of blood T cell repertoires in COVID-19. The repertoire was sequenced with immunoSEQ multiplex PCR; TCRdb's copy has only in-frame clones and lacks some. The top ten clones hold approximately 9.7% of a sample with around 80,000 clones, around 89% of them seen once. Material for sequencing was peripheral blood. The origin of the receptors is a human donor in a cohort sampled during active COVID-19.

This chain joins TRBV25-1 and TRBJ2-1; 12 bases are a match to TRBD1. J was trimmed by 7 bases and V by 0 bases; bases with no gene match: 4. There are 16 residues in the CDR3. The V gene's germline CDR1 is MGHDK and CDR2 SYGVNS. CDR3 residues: CASSEYGTGGMNEQFF. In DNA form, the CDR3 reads TGTGCCAGCAGTGAATATGGGACAGGGGGCATGAATGAGCAGTTCTTC.

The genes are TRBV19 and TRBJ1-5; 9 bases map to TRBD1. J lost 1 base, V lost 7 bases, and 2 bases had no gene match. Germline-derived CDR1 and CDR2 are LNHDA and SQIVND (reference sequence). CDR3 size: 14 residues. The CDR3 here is CASTGQGSNQPQHF. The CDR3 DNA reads TGTGCCAGTACCGGACAGGGGAGCAATCAGCCCCAGCATTTT.

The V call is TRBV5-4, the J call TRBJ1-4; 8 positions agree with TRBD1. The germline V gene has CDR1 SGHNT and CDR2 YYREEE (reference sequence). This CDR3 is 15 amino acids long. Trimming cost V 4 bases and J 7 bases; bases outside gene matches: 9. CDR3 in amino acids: CASSDQQGGIEKLFF. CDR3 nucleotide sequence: TGTGCCAGCAGCGATCAACAGGGGGGGATTGAAAAACTGTTTTTT.

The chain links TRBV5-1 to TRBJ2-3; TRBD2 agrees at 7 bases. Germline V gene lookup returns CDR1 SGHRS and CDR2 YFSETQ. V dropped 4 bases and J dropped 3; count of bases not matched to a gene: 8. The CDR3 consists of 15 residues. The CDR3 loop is CASSPSSRGTDTQYF. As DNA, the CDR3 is TGCGCCAGCAGCCCTTCGTCGCGGGGGACAGATACGCAGTATTTT. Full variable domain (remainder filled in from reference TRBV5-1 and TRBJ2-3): KAGVTQTPRYLIKTRGQQVTLSCSPISGHRSVSWYQQTPGQGLQFLFEYFSETQRNKGNFPGRFSGRQFSNSRSEMNVSTLELGDSALYLCASSPSSRGTDTQYFGPGTRLTVL.

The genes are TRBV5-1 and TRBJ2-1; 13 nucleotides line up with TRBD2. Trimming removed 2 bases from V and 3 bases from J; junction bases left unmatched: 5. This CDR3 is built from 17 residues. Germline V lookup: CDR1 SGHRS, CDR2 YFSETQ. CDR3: CASSFRLAGGLYNEQFF. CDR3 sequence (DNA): TGCGCCAGCAGCTTTCGACTAGCGGGGGGACTCTACAATGAGCAGTTCTTC.

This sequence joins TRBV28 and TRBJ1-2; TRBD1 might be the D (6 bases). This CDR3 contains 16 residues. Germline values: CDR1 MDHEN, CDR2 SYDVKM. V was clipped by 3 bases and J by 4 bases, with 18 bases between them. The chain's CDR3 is CASSLIEGDLFYGYTF. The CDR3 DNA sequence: TGTGCCAGCAGTTTGATAGAGGGGGACCTTTTCTATGGCTACACCTTC.

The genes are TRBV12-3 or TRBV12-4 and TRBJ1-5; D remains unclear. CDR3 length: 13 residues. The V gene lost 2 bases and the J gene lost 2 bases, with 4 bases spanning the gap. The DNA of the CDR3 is TGTGCCAGCAGTTTACAGGGCAATCAGCCCCAGCATTTT. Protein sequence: CASSLQGNQPQHF.

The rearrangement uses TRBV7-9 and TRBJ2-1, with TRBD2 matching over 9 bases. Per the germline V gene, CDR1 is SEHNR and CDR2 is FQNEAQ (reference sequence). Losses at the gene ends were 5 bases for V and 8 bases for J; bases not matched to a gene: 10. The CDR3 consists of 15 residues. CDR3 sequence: CASSRRGGGSDEQFF. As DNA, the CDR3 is TGTGCCAGCAGCCGGCGGGGGGGAGGTAGCGATGAGCAGTTCTTC.

CDR3 bases: TGTGCCAGCAGTCCGCAGACTAGCGCCTACGAGCAGTACTTC. Protein product: CASSPQTSAYEQYF. The rearrangement joins TRBV28 to TRBJ2-7; the match to TRBD2 covers 8 bases. V lost 5 bases to trimming and J lost 2 bases; unmatched junction nucleotides: 5. The CDR3 is 14 residues long. Germline CDR1 MDHEN, CDR2 SYDVKM.

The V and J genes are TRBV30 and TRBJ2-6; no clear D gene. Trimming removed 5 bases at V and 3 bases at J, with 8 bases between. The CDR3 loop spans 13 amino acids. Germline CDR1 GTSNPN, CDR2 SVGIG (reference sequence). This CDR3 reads CAWGSGGANVLTF. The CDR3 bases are TGTGCCTGGGGGTCCGGTGGGGCCAACGTCCTGACTTTC.

CDR3 in amino acids: CASSPGSGGNTGELFF. The CDR3 DNA follows: TGTGCCAGCAGCCCTGGGAGCGGGGGCAACACCGGGGAGCTGTTTTTT. J is TRBJ2-2 and V is TRBV7-3; 8 nucleotides line up with TRBD2. V lost 5 bases, J lost 2 bases, and 7 bases stayed unmatched. The germline V gene has CDR1 SGHTA and CDR2 FQGTGA. The CDR3 contains 16 residues.

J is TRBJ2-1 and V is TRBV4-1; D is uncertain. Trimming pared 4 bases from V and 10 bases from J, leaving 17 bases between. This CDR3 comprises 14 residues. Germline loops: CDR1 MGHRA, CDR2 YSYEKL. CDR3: CASSPHLTLGEQFF. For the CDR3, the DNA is TGCGCCAGCAGCCCCCACCTGACATTGGGCGAGCAGTTCTTC.

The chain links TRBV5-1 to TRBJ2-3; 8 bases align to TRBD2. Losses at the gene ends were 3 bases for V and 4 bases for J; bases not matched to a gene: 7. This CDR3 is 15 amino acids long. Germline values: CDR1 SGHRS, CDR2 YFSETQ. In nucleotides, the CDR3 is TGCGCCAGCAGCTCGGTAGCGGGGCTCGCAGATACGCAGTATTTT. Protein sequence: CASSSVAGLADTQYF.

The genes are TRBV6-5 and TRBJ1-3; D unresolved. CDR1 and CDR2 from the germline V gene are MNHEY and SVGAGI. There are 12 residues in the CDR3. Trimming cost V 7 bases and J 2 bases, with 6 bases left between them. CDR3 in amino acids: CASMSPGNTIYF. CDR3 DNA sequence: TGTGCCAGCATGTCTCCTGGAAACACCATATATTTT.

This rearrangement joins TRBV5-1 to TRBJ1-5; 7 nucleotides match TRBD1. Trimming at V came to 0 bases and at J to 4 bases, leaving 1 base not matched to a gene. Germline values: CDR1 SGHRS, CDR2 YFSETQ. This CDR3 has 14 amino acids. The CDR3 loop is CASSLAGGNQPQHF. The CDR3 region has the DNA TGCGCCAGCAGCTTGGCAGGGGGGAATCAGCCCCAGCATTTT.

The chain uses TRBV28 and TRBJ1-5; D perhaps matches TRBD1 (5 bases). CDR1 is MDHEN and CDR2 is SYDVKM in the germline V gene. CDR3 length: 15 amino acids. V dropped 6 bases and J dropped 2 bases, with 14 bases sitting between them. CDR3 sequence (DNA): TGTGCCAGCAGCCCCGTGGCGGGGGGCAATCAGCCCCAGCATTTT. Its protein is CASSPVAGGNQPQHF.

This CDR3 reads CASSQYSGGETQYF. The CDR3 DNA is TGTGCCAGCAGCCAATATTCAGGGGGAGAGACCCAGTACTTC. The chain carries TRBV13 and TRBJ2-5; TRBD1 agrees at 7 bases. The ends lost 5 bases at V and 4 bases at J; junction bases unmatched: 7. The germline CDR1 and CDR2 sequences are PRHDT and FYEKMQ (reference sequence). There are 14 residues in the CDR3. Filled out from reference TRBV13 and TRBJ2-5, the complete variable domain reads AAGVIQSPRHLIKEKRETATLKCYPIPRHDTVYWYQQGPGQDPQFLISFYEKMQSDKGSIPDRFSAQQFSDYHSELNMSSLELGDSALYFCASSQYSGGETQYFGPGTRLLVL.

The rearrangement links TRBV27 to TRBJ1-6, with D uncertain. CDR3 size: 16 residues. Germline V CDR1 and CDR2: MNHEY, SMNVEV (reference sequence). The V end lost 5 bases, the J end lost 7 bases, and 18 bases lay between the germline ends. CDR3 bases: TGTGCCAGCAGTAAGGAGGGCAGGAGCCCCAATTCACCCCTCCACTTT. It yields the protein CASSKEGRSPNSPLHF.

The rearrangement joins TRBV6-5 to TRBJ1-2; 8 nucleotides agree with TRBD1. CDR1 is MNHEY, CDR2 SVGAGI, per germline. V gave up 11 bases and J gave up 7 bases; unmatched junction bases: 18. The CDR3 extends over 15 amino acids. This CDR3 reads CAGKTGANWPAGYTF. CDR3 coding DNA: TGTGCCGGGAAGACAGGGGCGAACTGGCCTGCTGGCTACACCTTC.

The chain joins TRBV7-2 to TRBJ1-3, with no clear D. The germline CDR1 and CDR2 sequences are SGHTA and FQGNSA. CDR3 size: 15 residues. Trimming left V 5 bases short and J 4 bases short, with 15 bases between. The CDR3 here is CASSPANTRGNTIYF. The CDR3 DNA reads TGTGCCAGCAGCCCAGCCAACACGAGGGGAAACACCATATATTTT.

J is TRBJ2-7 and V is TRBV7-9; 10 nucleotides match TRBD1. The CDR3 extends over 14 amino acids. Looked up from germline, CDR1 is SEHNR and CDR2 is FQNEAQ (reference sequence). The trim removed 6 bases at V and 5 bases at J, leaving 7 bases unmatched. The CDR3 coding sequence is TGTGCCAGCAGTTTTTGGGACAGGGGCCACGAGCAGTACTTC. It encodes CASSFWDRGHEQYF.

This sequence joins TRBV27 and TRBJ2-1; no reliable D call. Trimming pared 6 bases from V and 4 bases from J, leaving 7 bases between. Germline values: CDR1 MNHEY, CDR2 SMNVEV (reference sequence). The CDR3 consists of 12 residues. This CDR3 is CASSFGYNEQFF. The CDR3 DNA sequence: TGTGCCAGCAGCTTCGGTTACAATGAGCAGTTCTTC.

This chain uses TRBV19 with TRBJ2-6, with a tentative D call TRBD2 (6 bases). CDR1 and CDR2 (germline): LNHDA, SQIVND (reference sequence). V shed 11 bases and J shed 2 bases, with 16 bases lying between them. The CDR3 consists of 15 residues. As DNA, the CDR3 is TGTGCCTCCCTCGTCGGGGGAGCTGGGGCCAACGTCCTGACTTTC. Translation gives CASLVGGAGANVLTF.

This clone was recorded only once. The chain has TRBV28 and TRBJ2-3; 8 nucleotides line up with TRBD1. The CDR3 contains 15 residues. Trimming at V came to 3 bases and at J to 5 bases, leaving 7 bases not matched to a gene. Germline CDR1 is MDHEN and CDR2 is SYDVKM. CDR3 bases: TGTGCCAGCAGTTTTCAGGGGGCTGTAGGAGATACGCAGTATTTT. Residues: CASSFQGAVGDTQYF.

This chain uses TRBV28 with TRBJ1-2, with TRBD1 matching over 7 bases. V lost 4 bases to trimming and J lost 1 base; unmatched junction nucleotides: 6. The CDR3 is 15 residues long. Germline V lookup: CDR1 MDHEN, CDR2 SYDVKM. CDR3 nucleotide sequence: TGTGCCAGCAGTTCCCAGACAGGGCTTAACTATGGCTACACCTTC. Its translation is CASSSQTGLNYGYTF.

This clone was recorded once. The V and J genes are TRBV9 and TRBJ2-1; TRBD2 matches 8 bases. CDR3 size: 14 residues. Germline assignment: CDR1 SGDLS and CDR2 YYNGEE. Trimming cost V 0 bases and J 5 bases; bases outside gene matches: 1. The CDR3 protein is CASSVVTSDNEQFF. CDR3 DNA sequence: TGTGCCAGCAGCGTAGTGACTAGCGACAATGAGCAGTTCTTC.